These 30 T cell receptor beta chains came from one sample sequenced in a study of blood T cell repertoires in COVID-19. The assay was immunoSEQ multiplex PCR, and TCRdb's table has in-frame clones only and misses some. The sample consists of over 200,000 clones, about four fifths of them appearing once. The sequencing sample was made of peripheral blood. Receptors were obtained from a man in his forties with active or convalescent COVID-19.

Only a few counts were recorded for this clone. The chain recombines TRBV4-2 with TRBJ2-7, with D tentatively TRBD1 (5 bases). The germline CDR1 and CDR2 sequences are LGHNA and YNFKEQ. Trimming left V 0 bases short and J 9 bases short, with 21 bases between. The CDR3 has 16 amino acids. CDR3 sequence: CASSQELTGLSLGQYF. CDR3 coding DNA: TGTGCCAGCAGCCAAGAATTAACAGGCCTATCTCTGGGGCAGTACTTC.

This rearrangement joins TRBV5-4 to TRBJ2-2; D may be TRBD2 (6 bases). Germline lookup yields CDR1 SGHNT and CDR2 YYREEE (reference sequence). The germline V and J ends were trimmed by 4 bases and 0 bases, with 13 bases remaining between them. The CDR3 sequence is 16 residues long. CDR3 protein: CASSLGASANTGELFF. The CDR3 DNA sequence: TGTGCCAGCAGCCTTGGGGCTAGCGCGAACACCGGGGAGCTGTTTTTT.

This clone was seen ten or more times. The chain joins TRBV3-1 (or the pseudogene TRBV3-2) to TRBJ2-5, with D possibly matching TRBD2 (6 bases). Per germline, CDR1 LGHDT and CDR2 YNNKEL (reference sequence). The CDR3 is 15 residues long. V gave up 0 bases and J gave up 5 bases, with 13 bases separating them. The CDR3 nucleotides are TGTGCCAGCAGCCAAGAGGGAGGAATGGAGGAGACCCAGTACTTC. This gives the protein CASSQEGGMEETQYF.

The chain links TRBV5-4 to TRBJ2-7; 9 bases line up with TRBD2. J lost 0 bases, V lost 5 bases, and 9 bases had no gene match. The germline V gene has CDR1 SGHNT and CDR2 YYREEE (reference sequence). This CDR3 is 16 amino acids long. The CDR3 bases are TGTGCCAGCAGTCGTACTTTAGCGGGAGTCTCCTACGAGCAGTACTTC. Protein product: CASSRTLAGVSYEQYF.

V is TRBV27 and J is TRBJ1-2; unclear D gene. Germline CDR1 reads MNHEY; CDR2 reads SMNVEV (reference sequence). With 4 bases removed from V and 4 bases from J, the gap between germline ends came to 10 bases. This CDR3 has 13 residues. The CDR3 is CASSYRPGYGYTF. The CDR3, as DNA: TGTGCCAGCAGTTACCGCCCGGGCTATGGCTACACCTTC.

Turning to this clone: This sample also contains other DNA sequences that code for the same CDR3. J is TRBJ1-2 and V is TRBV27; 7 nucleotides align to TRBD1. CDR3 size: 13 residues. Losses at the gene ends were 3 bases for V and 5 bases for J; bases not matched to a gene: 3. Germline loops: CDR1 MNHEY, CDR2 SMNVEV (reference sequence). CDR3 region: CASSLTRGYGYTF. The CDR3 region has the DNA TGTGCCAGCAGTTTGACCAGGGGGTATGGCTACACCTTC.

This chain connects TRBV19 to TRBJ1-2, with 9 bases lining up with TRBD1. Germline values: CDR1 LNHDA, CDR2 SQIVND (reference sequence). The CDR3 sequence is 13 residues long. The V and J ends lost 7 bases and 8 bases, in that order; junction bases with no gene match: 8. CDR3 sequence reads: CASNPGQGLGYTF. DNA of the CDR3: TGTGCCAGTAACCCGGGACAGGGTTTAGGCTACACCTTC.

This chain connects TRBV5-1 to TRBJ2-7; 7 nucleotides line up with TRBD1. V shed 4 bases and J 6 bases; nucleotides not matched to a gene: 13. CDR3 length equals 15 residues. Germline loops: CDR1 SGHRS, CDR2 YFSETQ. CDR3 nucleotides: TGCGCCAGCAGCGGGGGACAGTCGGTTTTCAGCGAGCAGTACTTC. Residues: CASSGGQSVFSEQYF. Full variable domain (outside the CDR3, taken from reference TRBV5-1 and TRBJ2-7): KAGVTQTPRYLIKTRGQQVTLSCSPISGHRSVSWYQQTPGQGLQFLFEYFSETQRNKGNFPGRFSGRQFSNSRSEMNVSTLELGDSALYLCASSGGQSVFSEQYFGPGTRLTVT.

The chain links TRBV6-5 to TRBJ1-2; D might be TRBD1 (6 bases). The CDR3 spans 13 residues. V was trimmed by 6 bases and J by 4 bases, leaving 12 bases between them. Looked up from germline, CDR1 is MNHEY and CDR2 is SVGAGI. The CDR3 sequence is CASRQGFLYGYTF. DNA of the CDR3: TGTGCCAGCAGACAGGGTTTCCTCTATGGCTACACCTTC.

The gene calls are TRBV6-1 and TRBJ2-4; a weak D match, TRBD2 (6 bases). The CDR3 runs 17 residues. The V end was cut by 2 bases, the J end by 0 bases, with 14 bases between. Germline CDR1 reads MNHNS; CDR2 reads SASEGT. CDR3 amino acids: CASSERDGRLAKNIQYF. The DNA for the CDR3 is TGTGCCAGCAGTGAAAGGGACGGGAGACTAGCCAAAAACATTCAGTACTTC.

This clone was recorded only once. The chain couples TRBV7-2 to TRBJ2-3; D unclear. The CDR3 is made up of 13 amino acids. V was clipped by 3 bases and J by 1 base, with 5 bases between them. Germline CDR1 and CDR2: SGHTA and FQGNSA. The CDR3 DNA follows: TGTGCCAGCAGCTTCTCTCGCACAGATACGCAGTATTTT. Translated: CASSFSRTDTQYF.

The chain recombines TRBV18 with TRBJ2-2; a possible D gene is TRBD2 (5 bases). This CDR3 is built from 13 residues. Germline values: CDR1 KGHSH, CDR2 LQKENI. Between the trimmed V and J ends, which lost 2 bases and 6 bases, there was a span of 7 bases. This CDR3 is CASSPYGAGELFF. The CDR3 DNA reads TGTGCCAGCTCACCATACGGGGCCGGGGAGCTGTTTTTT.

The J gene is TRBJ2-3, the V gene TRBV19; TRBD2 matches at 9 bases. The CDR3 consists of 16 residues. V shed 5 bases and J 8 bases; nucleotides not matched to a gene: 14. Germline V gene lookup returns CDR1 LNHDA and CDR2 SQIVND (reference sequence). CDR3 bases: TGTGCCAGTAGTTTAGCGGGAGAGCTTTTATCGGGTACGCAGTATTTT. It yields the protein CASSLAGELLSGTQYF. The variable domain in full, with the rest retrieved from reference TRBV19 and TRBJ2-3, is DGGITQSPKYLFRKEGQNVTLSCEQNLNHDAMYWYRQDPGQGLRLIYYSQIVNDFQKGDIAEGYSVSREKKESFPLTVTSAQKNPTAFYLCASSLAGELLSGTQYFGPGTRLTVL.

This rearrangement joins TRBV12-3 or TRBV12-4 to TRBJ2-3; D not certain. This CDR3 comprises 13 residues. With 5 bases removed from V and 1 base from J, the gap between germline ends came to 7 bases. The CDR3 sequence: CASSRLRTDTQYF. In DNA, the CDR3 is TGTGCCAGCAGTCGACTCCGCACAGATACGCAGTATTTT.

The rearrangement uses TRBV6-6 and TRBJ1-2; D not resolved. V lost 5 bases and J lost 7, with 11 bases in between. The CDR3 covers 12 residues. The germline gives CDR1 MNHNY, CDR2 SVGAGI (reference sequence). This CDR3 is CASSPTAIGYTF. The CDR3 coding sequence is TGTGCCAGCAGTCCGACTGCTATTGGCTACACCTTC.

This rearrangement joins TRBV7-8 to TRBJ2-1; the D gene is possibly TRBD2 (6 bases). This CDR3 comprises 14 residues. Deletions cut 7 bases from V and 7 bases from J, with 17 bases between. Germline V gives CDR1 SGHVS, CDR2 FQNEAQ. DNA of the CDR3: TGTGCCAGCAACCGATTGGGGGGAAAGAATGAGCAGTTCTTC. It translates to CASNRLGGKNEQFF. The whole variable domain, remainder taken from reference TRBV7-8 and TRBJ2-1, is GAGVSQSPRYKVAKRGQDVALRCDPISGHVSLFWYQQALGQGPEFLTYFQNEAQLDKSGLPSDRFFAERPEGSVSTLKIQRTQQEDSAVYLCASNRLGGKNEQFFGPGTRLTVL.

The chain carries TRBV12-3 or TRBV12-4 and TRBJ1-1; TRBD1 might be the D (6 bases). The CDR3 has 13 residues. Trimming took 4 bases from V and 3 from J, leaving 9 bases between them. CDR3 sequence (DNA): TGTGCCAGCAGTTGGGGGGGGCACACTGAAGCTTTCTTT. Amino acids: CASSWGGHTEAFF.

This clone was counted a single time. The chain is built from TRBV7-9 and TRBJ1-2; no firm D call. Per germline, CDR1 SEHNR and CDR2 FQNEAQ (reference sequence). This CDR3 contains 12 residues. V was pared by 3 bases and J by 6 bases, with 8 bases between. CDR3 coding DNA: TGTGCCAGCAGCTTTAGTCCTCATGGCTACACCTTC. It encodes CASSFSPHGYTF.

The chain uses TRBV6-5 and TRBJ1-4; perhaps TRBD1 as D (6 bases). The CDR3 length is 14 residues. Deletions cut 2 bases from V and 4 bases from J, with 8 bases between. Germline CDR1 and CDR2: MNHEY and SVGAGI. The CDR3 loop reads CASSYGQSNEKLFF. The CDR3 nucleotides read TGTGCCAGCAGTTACGGACAGAGTAATGAAAAACTGTTTTTT.

The chain employs TRBV18 and TRBJ1-2; D not resolved. Trimming removed 3 bases from V and 2 bases from J, with 13 bases in between. The V gene's germline CDR1 is KGHSH and CDR2 LQKENI. CDR3 length equals 15 residues. This chain's CDR3 is CASSPSRAPNYGYTF. The CDR3 nucleotides are TGTGCCAGCTCACCGTCGCGGGCCCCCAACTATGGCTACACCTTC.

V usage is TRBV28 and J usage is TRBJ2-1; D is perhaps TRBD1 (5 bases). The ends were cut back, 5 bases at V and 3 bases at J, with 11 bases in the middle. The CDR3 sequence is 14 residues long. The germline V gene has CDR1 MDHEN and CDR2 SYDVKM. The CDR3 loop is CASSRTPRYNEQFF. The CDR3 DNA reads as TGTGCCAGCAGTAGGACACCTCGCTACAATGAGCAGTTCTTC.

The chain links TRBV5-8 to TRBJ2-2, with 7 nucleotides matching TRBD1. This CDR3 region has 17 residues. In germline, CDR1 is SGHTS, CDR2 YDEGEE. With 3 bases clipped from V and 1 base from J, the junction kept 9 bases outside the gene matches. The CDR3, as DNA: TGTGCCAGCAGCTGGGGAGACAGGGAGCTGAACACCGGGGAGCTGTTTTTT. It translates to CASSWGDRELNTGELFF.

The V gene is TRBV12-3 or TRBV12-4, the J gene TRBJ1-1, with D maybe TRBD1 (6 bases). This CDR3 spans 13 amino acids. Trimming took off 6 bases at V and 5 bases at J, with 13 bases between the two ends. The CDR3 DNA follows: TGTGCCAGCAGCCGAGTAACAGGGACTGAAGCTTTCTTT. This sequence encodes CASSRVTGTEAFF.

This clone was counted a single time. V is TRBV30 and J is TRBJ2-1, with 7 bases aligning to TRBD2. The V and J ends lost 2 bases and 0 bases, in that order; junction bases with no gene match: 7. The CDR3 extends over 16 amino acids. CDR1 is GTSNPN, CDR2 SVGIG, per germline (reference sequence). The CDR3 is CAWSPPSGSSYNEQFF. The CDR3 region has the DNA TGTGCCTGGAGTCCCCCTAGCGGCAGCTCCTACAATGAGCAGTTCTTC.

The chain is built from TRBV28 and TRBJ1-5; D gene unclear. This CDR3 comprises 17 residues. Deletions cut 3 bases from V and 0 bases from J, with 15 bases between. Per germline, CDR1 MDHEN and CDR2 SYDVKM. CDR3 coding DNA: TGTGCCAGCAGTTTGGAGGATTTAGGTTATAGCAATCAGCCCCAGCATTTT. Translation: CASSLEDLGYSNQPQHF.

The V and J genes are TRBV14 and TRBJ2-1; 7 bases are a match to TRBD1. The V gene's germline CDR1 is SGHDN and CDR2 FVKESK. CDR3 size: 17 residues. J gave up 0 bases and V 0 bases, and 5 bases lay outside the gene matches. The CDR3 DNA is TGTGCCAGCAGCCAAGATTACAGGGGAAGCTCCTACAATGAGCAGTTCTTC. This encodes CASSQDYRGSSYNEQFF.

This clone was recorded once. The chain employs TRBV10-3 and TRBJ1-3; TRBD1 matches 9 bases. The germline gives CDR1 ENHRY, CDR2 SYGVKD. The CDR3 runs to 17 residues. The V and J ends lost 8 bases and 1 base, in that order; junction bases with no gene match: 12. CDR3 protein: CAIGTGLIRGSGNTIYF. DNA of the CDR3: TGTGCCATCGGGACAGGGCTCATCCGGGGGTCTGGAAACACCATATATTTT.

This clone was detected only a few times. The chain uses TRBV10-3 and TRBJ1-2; perhaps TRBD1 as D (6 bases). Germline CDR1 is ENHRY and CDR2 is SYGVKD. The CDR3 covers 16 residues. Trimming left V 5 bases short and J 3 bases short, with 19 bases between. The CDR3 region is CAISYDRQTGDYGYTF. CDR3 nucleotides: TGTGCCATCAGTTACGACCGACAGACAGGCGACTATGGCTACACCTTC.

The J gene is TRBJ2-7, the V gene TRBV27; TRBD2 agrees at 12 bases. Germline V gene data show CDR1 as MNHEY and CDR2 as SMNVEV (reference sequence). The trim removed 5 bases at V and 5 bases at J, leaving 4 bases unmatched. The CDR3 is made up of 14 amino acids. The chain's CDR3 is CASSPLAGGDEQYF. DNA for the CDR3: TGTGCCAGCAGTCCACTAGCGGGGGGCGACGAGCAGTACTTC.

This clone was seen a few times. The CDR3 nucleotides are TGTGCCAGCAGTTACAACCAGGGGCTTACCTACGAGCAGTACTTC. It encodes CASSYNQGLTYEQYF. The V gene is TRBV6-2 or TRBV6-3, the J gene TRBJ2-7; maybe TRBD1 (6 bases). The CDR3 is 15 amino acids. V dropped 2 bases and J dropped 2 bases, with 13 bases sitting between them. The germline V gene has CDR1 MNHEY and CDR2 SVGEGT.